A single TCR beta chain is shown here with its context. The sample originates from a study of blood T cell repertoires in COVID-19. Overall study context: Some COVID-19 samples were acute and others convalescent; all came from the United States, Italy and Spain. PBMCs, B-cell-depleted T cells, or T cells were the source of the cDNA or gDNA that made up the material.

Per the study methods: Amplified reference gene primers provided the basis for estimating nucleated cell counts. The table came from immunoSEQ multiplex PCR; TCRdb's copy has only in-frame clones and leaves some out. V, J and clone size are taken as reported in that table, and D and trimming were inferred from the DNA itself. The sample holds under 250,000 clones; around four fifths are singletons and the top ten take about 1.9%. V was clipped by 7 bases and J by 5 bases, with 11 bases between them. CDR1 is WNHNN, CDR2 SYGVQD, per germline (reference sequence). CDR3 length equals 13 residues. The sample comprised peripheral blood. This TCR derives from a young man who had recovered from COVID-19. The chain employs TRBV10-1 and TRBJ2-2; D unresolved. The DNA of the CDR3 is TGCGCCAGCACAGGCAGATTAACCGGGGAGCTGTTTTTT. Translation: CASTGRLTGELFF.